The T cell receptor beta chain under discussion was sequenced for a study of CD8 T cells in Susac syndrome. The germline V and J ends were trimmed by 1 base and 5 bases, with 24 bases remaining between them. The germline gives CDR1 SGHDN, CDR2 FVKESK. CDR3 length equals 18 residues. RNA in amounts of roughly 0.5 to 1 ug was reverse transcribed with random hexamers. The amplification used immunoSEQ multiplex PCR on TCR beta CDR3; it spanned 54 Vbeta and 13 Jbeta. TCRdb reprocessed the immunoSEQ multiplex PCR reads via MiXCR and lists one record per CDR3 protein. The sample lists about 290,000 distinct CDR3 sequences; approximately 85% were seen once. The authors negatively isolated CD8+ and CD4+ T cells and FACS-enriched TEMRA cells.

The chain is built from TRBV14 and TRBJ2-7, with D unresolved. The receptor was derived from a human donor with multiple sclerosis. The sample comprised CD8+ T cells from PBMCs. The chain's CDR3 is CASSQGISDGAFMDEQYF. CDR3 nucleotides: TGTGCCAGCAGCCAAGGAATCTCGGACGGTGCCTTCATGGACGAGCAGTACTTC.